Shown below are 2 T cell receptor beta chains from a single sample sequenced in a study of identical twins. One entry per CDR3 protein, called by TCRdb with MiXCR from the 5' RACE reads. The repertoire holds some 760,000 distinct CDR3 sequences, with around a sixth as singletons. Another study also made use of these data, one on T cells expressing NK-cell markers.

Sequencing used PBMCs. The receptors were gathered from a woman in her late teens or twenties in good health.

The V gene is TRBV12-3 or TRBV12-4, the J gene TRBJ1-2; 7 nucleotides line up with TRBD1. The V and J ends lost 2 bases and 5 bases, in that order; junction bases with no gene match: 8. The CDR3 has 15 residues. As DNA, the CDR3 is TGTGCCAGCAGTTTACTATCCCGGACAGGTTATGGCTACACCTTC. It specifies CASSLLSRTGYGYTF.

V and J are TRBV20-1 and TRBJ2-3; the D gene is possibly TRBD2 (5 bases). The V gene lost 0 bases and the J gene lost 1 base, with 11 bases spanning the gap. Germline lookup yields CDR1 DFQATT and CDR2 SNEGSKA (reference sequence). The CDR3 has 15 amino acids. The CDR3: CSARDGRVGTDTQYF. The CDR3 DNA sequence: TGCAGTGCTAGAGATGGGCGGGTCGGCACAGATACGCAGTATTTT.